Shown below are 8 T cell receptor beta chains from a single sample sequenced in a study of blood T cell repertoires in COVID-19. Method: immunoSEQ multiplex PCR; TCRdb's copy keeps in-frame clones and lacks some. Here the sample spans about 140,000 clones, approximately 85% being singletons. Sequencing used PBMCs or T cells enriched from blood (not recorded which). These receptor sequences come from a woman aged 45 to 65 with acute COVID-19.

This rearrangement joins TRBV7-3 to TRBJ2-1; perhaps TRBD2 as D (6 bases). The germline V and J ends were trimmed by 5 bases and 9 bases, with 20 bases remaining between them. This CDR3 is 15 amino acids long. CDR1 is SGHTA, CDR2 FQGTGA, per germline. The CDR3 reads CASSHSAGWVSEQFF. For the CDR3, the DNA is TGTGCCAGCAGCCACTCCGCGGGATGGGTCAGTGAGCAGTTCTTC.

CDR3 bases: TGTGCCAGCAGCAAATATATCCTTAACTATGGCTACACCTTC. This translates into CASSKYILNYGYTF. The chain recombines TRBV21-1 with TRBJ1-2. TRBV21-1 is designated a pseudogene. The CDR3 spans 14 residues.

The V gene is TRBV5-4, the J gene TRBJ2-3, with 13 bases fitting TRBD2. The CDR3 is made up of 17 amino acids. The trim removed 3 bases at V and 3 bases at J, leaving 7 bases unmatched. CDR1 and CDR2 from the germline V gene are SGHNT and YYREEE (reference sequence). The CDR3 nucleotides read TGTGCCAGCAGCTCTAAGACTAGCGGGAGGAGGACAGATACGCAGTATTTT. This encodes CASSSKTSGRRTDTQYF. Using reference TRBV5-4 and TRBJ2-3 for the parts outside the CDR3, the full variable domain is ETGVTQSPTHLIKTRGQQVTLRCSSQSGHNTVSWYQQALGQGPQFIFQYYREEENGRGNFPPRFSGLQFPNYSSELNVNALELDDSALYLCASSSKTSGRRTDTQYFGPGTRLTVL.

The chain has TRBV27 and TRBJ2-2; 10 bases agree with TRBD2. The V gene end was trimmed by 6 bases and the J gene end by 7 bases; junction bases not matched to a gene: 5. Germline CDR1 is MNHEY and CDR2 is SMNVEV (reference sequence). The CDR3 extends over 14 amino acids. CDR3: CASRGTSDYGELFF. In DNA form, the CDR3 reads TGTGCCAGCAGAGGGACTAGCGACTACGGGGAGCTGTTTTTT.

V usage is TRBV10-2 and J usage is TRBJ2-3; 14 bases map to TRBD2. With V trimmed by 6 bases and J by 5 bases, 4 bases remained unmatched. CDR1 and CDR2 (germline): WSHSY, SAAADI. CDR3 length equals 15 residues. In nucleotides, the CDR3 is TGCGCCAGCAGCCGAGGACTAGCGGGAGGAGATACGCAGTATTTT. Its translation: CASSRGLAGGDTQYF.

V and J are TRBV27 and TRBJ2-2, with TRBD2 matching 15 bases. CDR1 and CDR2 (germline): MNHEY, SMNVEV (reference sequence). The V gene end was trimmed by 4 bases and the J gene end by 7 bases; junction bases not matched to a gene: 4. The CDR3 has 16 residues. CDR3 loop: CASSSGTSGRIGELFF. CDR3 bases: TGTGCCAGCAGTTCCGGGACTAGCGGGAGGATCGGGGAGCTGTTTTTT.

This chain links TRBV7-9 with TRBJ2-2; 10 bases fit TRBD1. V lost 5 bases and J lost 3; bases outside the gene matches: 6. The CDR3 has 16 amino acids. Germline V CDR1 and CDR2: SEHNR, FQNEAQ (reference sequence). The CDR3 DNA reads TGTGCCAGCAGCGGGCGGGACAGGGGATACACCGGGGAGCTGTTTTTT. Amino acids: CASSGRDRGYTGELFF. Together with reference TRBV7-9 and TRBJ2-2, the CDR3 gives the full variable domain: DTGVSQNPRHKITKRGQNVTFRCDPISEHNRLYWYRQTLGQGPEFLTYFQNEAQLEKSRLLSDRFSAERPKGSFSTLEIQRTEQGDSAMYLCASSGRDRGYTGELFFGEGSRLTVL.

The CDR3: CASMRGLPGNTIYF. In DNA, the CDR3 is TGTGCCAGCATGAGGGGGCTCCCTGGAAACACCATATATTTT. This chain uses TRBV6-5 with TRBJ1-3, with 7 bases lining up with TRBD1. Germline CDR1 reads MNHEY; CDR2 reads SVGAGI. Germline trimming cut 7 bases from V and 2 bases from J; bases unmatched to any gene: 5. The CDR3 extends over 14 amino acids.